The rows below give T cell receptor beta chains drawn from one sample of a study of blood T cell repertoires in COVID-19. Profiled with immunoSEQ multiplex PCR; TCRdb holds only in-frame clones, not every one. The sample consists of some 97,000 clones, nearly 90% of them appearing once. Material for sequencing was peripheral blood. These receptors came from a woman aged 55-69 years with acute or convalescent COVID-19. The CDR3 runs from the conserved cysteine through the conserved F or W. A D gene is named only where the DNA matches it firmly. The size field is filled for only some rows; it gives once, few, many or a size class.

few NA TRBJ1-2 TRBV7-6 CASSLGAGATYGYTF TGTGCCAGCAGCTTAGGGGCAGGGGCCACCTATGGCTACACCTTC
NA NA TRBJ2-5 TRBV19 CASSWGREETQYF TGTGCCAGTAGTTGGGGCAGGGAAGAGACCCAGTACTTC
NA NA TRBJ2-3 TRBV9 CASSESDHSTDTQYF TGTGCCAGCAGCGAAAGCGACCATAGCACAGATACGCAGTATTTT
NA NA TRBJ2-7 TRBV6-5 CASSYSTSFSYEQYF TGTGCCAGCAGTTACTCGACTTCCTTCTCCTACGAGCAGTACTTC
NA NA TRBJ2-5 TRBV4-1 CASSQGDSQETQYF TGCGCCAGCAGCCAAGGGGACTCGCAAGAGACCCAGTACTTC
once NA TRBJ1-1 TRBV30 CAWRRQPNTEAFF TGTGCCTGGAGGCGGCAACCGAACACTGAAGCTTTCTTT
NA TRBD1 TRBJ1-2 TRBV18 CASSPPGGVYGYTF TGTGCCAGCTCACCCCCAGGGGGCGTCTATGGCTACACCTTC
once NA TRBJ1-2 TRBV20-1 CSASGARGRDSPNYGYTF TGCAGTGCTAGTGGGGCTCGGGGCAGGGACTCTCCTAACTATGGCTACACCTTC
NA NA TRBJ1-5 TRBV10-3 CATPVQGNQPQHF TGTGCCACCCCGGTTCAGGGCAATCAGCCCCAGCATTTT
NA TRBD1 TRBJ1-3 TRBV7-3 CASSLGTGGNTIYF TGTGCCAGCAGCTTAGGGACAGGGGGAAACACCATATATTTT
NA TRBD2 TRBJ2-5 TRBV19 CASSLGTSGRAGETQYF TGTGCCAGTAGTCTCGGGACTAGCGGGAGGGCCGGTGAGACCCAGTACTTC
NA TRBD1 TRBJ2-2 TRBV18 CASSPGQVNAGELFF TGTGCCAGCTCACCAGGACAGGTTAATGCCGGGGAGCTGTTTTTT
NA NA TRBJ1-1 TRBV3-1/TRBV3-2 CASSQNRRDTEAFF TGTGCCAGCAGCCAAAACCGCAGGGACACTGAAGCTTTCTTT
NA TRBD1 TRBJ1-4 TRBV19 CASSEQGATNEKLFF TGTGCCAGTAGTGAACAGGGGGCAACTAATGAAAAACTGTTTTTT
NA NA TRBJ2-2 TRBV9 CASTPFGGTGELFF TGTGCCAGCACTCCCTTCGGAGGGACCGGGGAGCTGTTTTTT
NA TRBD1 TRBJ1-4 TRBV10-3 CAISDPDRGSEKLFF TGTGCCATCAGTGACCCGGACAGGGGGAGTGAAAAACTGTTTTTT
NA NA TRBJ1-4 TRBV30 CAYHSFSEKLFF TGTGCCTACCACTCTTTCTCTGAAAAACTGTTTTTT
NA NA TRBJ1-3 TRBV15 CATSSYPTGNTIYF TGTGCCACCAGCAGCTACCCTACCGGAAACACCATATATTTT
NA TRBD1 TRBJ2-2 TRBV3-1/TRBV3-2 CASSQDRGTGVF TGTGCCAGCAGCCAAGACCGAGGGACAGGGGTTTTT
NA NA TRBJ1-1 TRBV5-8 CASSLVGLLGNTEAFF TGTGCCAGCAGCTTGGTGGGACTCTTGGGAAACACTGAAGCTTTCTTT
NA NA TRBJ1-1 TRBV15 CATSRAGTEAFF TGTGCCACCAGCAGGGCGGGGACTGAAGCTTTCTTT
NA NA TRBJ2-3 TRBV9 CASSAAADTQYF TGTGCCAGCAGCGCAGCGGCAGATACGCAGTATTTT
NA NA TRBJ1-2 TRBV28 CASGRGYTF TGTGCCAGCGGGAGAGGCTACACCTTC
NA TRBD1 TRBJ1-1 TRBV18 CASSPQGGLNTEAFF TGTGCCAGCTCACCCCAGGGGGGATTGAACACTGAAGCTTTCTTT
NA NA TRBJ1-3 TRBV19 CASSIGGLRSGNTIYF TGTGCCAGTAGTATAGGTGGCCTTCGCTCTGGAAACACCATATATTTT
NA NA TRBJ1-3 TRBV6-2/TRBV6-3 CASSLGGHSGNTIYF TGTGCCAGCAGCCTCGGCGGACACTCTGGAAACACCATATATTTT
NA NA TRBJ1-1 TRBV6-5 CASSILPGSTEAFF TGTGCCAGCAGTATACTACCGGGGTCCACTGAAGCTTTCTTT
NA TRBD2 TRBJ2-2 TRBV10-3 CAISRGLAGGGELFF TGTGCCATCAGCCGGGGACTAGCGGGAGGCGGGGAGCTGTTTTTT
NA NA TRBJ1-1 TRBV7-9 CASSSTGPTEAFF TGTGCCAGCAGCTCTACAGGTCCCACTGAAGCTTTCTTT
once NA TRBJ1-2 TRBV21-1 CASSRRRDRPSISHGYTF TGTGCCAGCAGCAGACGACGGGACAGACCCTCCATCTCCCATGGCTACACCTTC
NA NA TRBJ1-5 TRBV7-2 CASSPPTGDNQPQHF TGTGCCAGCAGTCCCCCGACGGGGGACAATCAGCCCCAGCATTTT
NA TRBD2 TRBJ2-3 TRBV2 CASRGGVAPDTQYF TGTGCCAGCAGGGGGGGGGTAGCGCCAGATACGCAGTATTTT
once TRBD1 TRBJ2-4 TRBV28 CASRDTGGATKNIQYF TGTGCCAGCAGGGATACAGGGGGCGCTACCAAAAACATTCAGTACTTC
NA TRBD1 TRBJ1-1 TRBV5-1 CASSPGTGGPTEAFF TGCGCCAGCAGCCCCGGGACAGGGGGACCCACTGAAGCTTTCTTT
NA NA TRBJ1-4 TRBV5-6 CASSLRSPNEKLFF TGTGCCAGCAGCTTGCGGAGTCCTAATGAAAAACTGTTTTTT
NA TRBD1 TRBJ1-2 TRBV5-4 CASSSQPGQDYGYTF TGTGCCAGCAGCTCCCAGCCGGGACAGGACTATGGCTACACCTTC
once NA TRBJ1-2 TRBV5-5 CASSLEFAPLGYTF TGTGCCAGCAGCTTGGAATTCGCCCCACTTGGCTACACCTTC
once TRBD2 TRBJ2-1 TRBV5-1 CASRNNAGGPANEQFF TGCGCCAGCAGGAACAATGCGGGAGGGCCGGCAAATGAGCAGTTCTTC
NA TRBD1 TRBJ1-2 TRBV2 CASRGTGVWGYGYTF TGTGCCAGCAGGGGGACAGGGGTCTGGGGCTATGGCTACACCTTC